The rows below give T cell receptor beta chains drawn from one sample of a study of shared clonotypes between healthy human individuals. Clones were read by immunoSEQ multiplex PCR, and TCRdb kept only the in-frame ones, dropping some. The data hold about 520,000 clones, with 81% observed a single time. Input material: PBMCs. These receptors were taken from a woman aged 40 to 55 in good health. Some clones in this sample may be carry-over from other donors' samples. The CDR3 runs from the conserved cysteine through the conserved F or W. A D gene is named only where the DNA matches it firmly. Rows may omit the clone size; those that give it use once, few, many or a size class.

CDR3 DNA,CDR3 protein,D gene,clone size,V gene,J gene
TGTGCCAGCAGTTATTCTAGCGGGAGCGGGGAGACCCAGTACTTC,CASSYSSGSGETQYF,TRBD2,-,TRBV10-1,TRBJ2-5
TGTGCCAGCAATCCGACAGGGCTTAGTGAAAAACTGTTTTTT,CASNPTGLSEKLFF,TRBD1,-,TRBV6-1,TRBJ1-4
TGCGCCAGCAGCCAAGACTCATGGGGGACGGGCTCCTACGAGCAGTACTTC,CASSQDSWGTGSYEQYF,-,-,TRBV4-1,TRBJ2-7
TGTGCCAGCAGCTTGTTCGTTCGGCAACAAAATGAAGCTTTCTTT,CASSLFVRQQNEAFF,-,-,TRBV7-2,TRBJ1-1
TGTGCCAGCAGCTTAACGGTGAACACCGGGGAGCTGTTTTTT,CASSLTVNTGELFF,-,few,TRBV5-6,TRBJ2-2
TGTGCCATCAGAGAACTAGAGAGCGAGCAGTACTTC,CAIRELESEQYF,-,-,TRBV10-3,TRBJ2-7
TGTGCCAGCAAAAGCGGGGAGGGGGTCACCGGGGAGCTGTTTTTT,CASKSGEGVTGELFF,-,-,TRBV28,TRBJ2-2
TGTGCCAGCAGCTTAGAAGCCAGGGGCACAGATACGCAGTATTTT,CASSLEARGTDTQYF,-,-,TRBV7-2,TRBJ2-3
TGTGCCAGCAGCTTGACAGGCCGCTCCTACGAGCAGTACTTC,CASSLTGRSYEQYF,-,-,TRBV7-4,TRBJ2-7
TGTGCCTTCAGACAGAATCTCTACACCTTC,CAFRQNLYTF,-,-,TRBV30,TRBJ1-2
TGTGCCATCAGCGATGGTTCCTCTGGAAACACCATATATTTT,CAISDGSSGNTIYF,-,-,TRBV10-3,TRBJ1-3
TGTGCCACCAGGCCGAACAGGGTAACCCTCTCTGGAAACACCATATATTTT,CATRPNRVTLSGNTIYF,-,-,TRBV15,TRBJ1-3
TGTGCCAGCAGCATACTAGCGGGAGGCGACAATGAGCAGTTCTTC,CASSILAGGDNEQFF,TRBD2,-,TRBV28,TRBJ2-1
TGCGCCAGCAGCTTGGAACCGGGACTAGGGGCCGGGGAGCTGTTTTTT,CASSLEPGLGAGELFF,TRBD2,-,TRBV5-1,TRBJ2-2
TGTGCCAGCATTCTAGCGGGAGGGCAGGGTGAGCAGTTCTTC,CASILAGGQGEQFF,TRBD2,once,TRBV6-5,TRBJ2-1
TGTGCCTGGACGAGGCAGGGCTTCAACGAGCAGTACTTC,CAWTRQGFNEQYF,-,-,TRBV30,TRBJ2-7
TGTGCCAGCAGCCCAACCCTCAGACAGGGGGCGAACACTGAAGCTTTCTTT,CASSPTLRQGANTEAFF,TRBD1,-,TRBV5-6,TRBJ1-1
TGTGCCAGCTCACTCAGACAGGACCTGAACACTGAAGCTTTCTTT,CASSLRQDLNTEAFF,-,-,TRBV18,TRBJ1-1
TGTGCCAGCAGCTTAGTAACCAGTGCGGCGTACAATGAGCAGTTCTTC,CASSLVTSAAYNEQFF,-,-,TRBV11-3,TRBJ2-1
TGTGCCAGCAGTTTAACAAGGAACACCGGGGAGCTGTTTTTT,CASSLTRNTGELFF,-,many,TRBV28,TRBJ2-2
TGTGCCAGCATTTTAAGACAGGGGGCTTACGAGCAGTACTTC,CASILRQGAYEQYF,TRBD1,-,TRBV6-1,TRBJ2-7
TGTGCCAGCAGCTTGGGGCGGCAATCGGCCTACAATGAGCAGTTCTTC,CASSLGRQSAYNEQFF,-,-,TRBV5-4,TRBJ2-1
TGTGCCAGTAGTATGGGGCCGAAAACCTACGAGCAGTACTTC,CASSMGPKTYEQYF,-,-,TRBV19,TRBJ2-7
TGTGCCAGCAGTACAGACAGGGGAGGCGAAAAACTGTTTTTT,CASSTDRGGEKLFF,TRBD1,-,TRBV2,TRBJ1-4
TGTGCCAGCAGCTTGGACACCGGGTTAGGCTACGAGCAGTACTTC,CASSLDTGLGYEQYF,-,-,TRBV5-8,TRBJ2-7
TGTGCCAGCAGCTTAGCAGGGGGACGCTACGAGCAGTACTTC,CASSLAGGRYEQYF,TRBD1,-,TRBV11-3,TRBJ2-7
TGTGCCAGCTCACTGCCGGGACAGAACTACGAGCAGTACTTC,CASSLPGQNYEQYF,TRBD1,-,TRBV18,TRBJ2-7
TGTGCTAGCAGCCAAGACATGGTTGACAGCTCCTACGAGCAGTACTTC,CASSQDMVDSSYEQYF,-,-,TRBV4-2,TRBJ2-7
TGTGCCAGCAGTTTCCAGCCGGGGTCTAACCTCATGAACACTGAAGCTTTCTTT,CASSFQPGSNLMNTEAFF,-,-,TRBV28,TRBJ1-1
TGTGCCAGCAGCGGGACCCTAGCGGGAGCCCACGAGCAGTACTTC,CASSGTLAGAHEQYF,TRBD2,-,TRBV27,TRBJ2-7
TGCGCCAGCAGCCAGCTCGACCTTATTGCAACTAATGAAAAACTGTTTTTT,CASSQLDLIATNEKLFF,-,few,TRBV4-1,TRBJ1-4
TGCGCCAGCAGCAGGGAGGGACAGAGTTACGAGCAGTACTTC,CASSREGQSYEQYF,-,few,TRBV5-1,TRBJ2-7
TGTGCCAGCAGCTTAGGGACAGGGAGCTATGGCTACACCTTC,CASSLGTGSYGYTF,TRBD1,-,TRBV4-2,TRBJ1-2
TGCGCCAGCAGCTTGCAGGGACGCGACACTGAAGCTTTCTTT,CASSLQGRDTEAFF,-,once,TRBV5-1,TRBJ1-1
TGTGCCAGCAGCGTAACCACACAAGGGACCCAGTACTTC,CASSVTTQGTQYF,-,-,TRBV9,TRBJ2-5
TGCGCCAGCAGCTTGGGAACAGGGTTTTCTAATGAAAAACTGTTTTTT,CASSLGTGFSNEKLFF,-,-,TRBV5-1,TRBJ1-4
TGCGCCAGCAGCATATCGACAGGGGCTCCCCATGGCGAGCAGTACTTC,CASSISTGAPHGEQYF,TRBD1,-,TRBV5-1,TRBJ2-7
TGTGCCAGCAGCCTGCCGGGACAGGTAGAGTACTTC,CASSLPGQVEYF,TRBD1,-,TRBV2,TRBJ2-7
TGTGCCAGCAGTTCTCCCCGCGGACTCTCTGGAAACACCATATATTTT,CASSSPRGLSGNTIYF,-,-,TRBV28,TRBJ1-3
TGTGCCAGCAGCTTAGGACCGGGACAGGACAATCAGCCCCAGCATTTT,CASSLGPGQDNQPQHF,TRBD1,-,TRBV7-6,TRBJ1-5